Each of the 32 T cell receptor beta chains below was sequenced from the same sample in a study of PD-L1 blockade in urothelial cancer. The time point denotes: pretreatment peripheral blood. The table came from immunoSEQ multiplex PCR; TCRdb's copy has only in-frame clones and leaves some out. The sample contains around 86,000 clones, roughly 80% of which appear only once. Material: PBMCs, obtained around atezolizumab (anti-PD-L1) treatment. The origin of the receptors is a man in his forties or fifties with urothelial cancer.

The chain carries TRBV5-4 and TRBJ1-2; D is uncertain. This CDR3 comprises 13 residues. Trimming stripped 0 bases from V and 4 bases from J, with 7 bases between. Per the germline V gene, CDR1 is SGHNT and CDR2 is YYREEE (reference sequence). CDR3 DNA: TGTGCCAGCAGCTTGGGGGCCGGCTATGGCTACACCTTC. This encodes CASSLGAGYGYTF.

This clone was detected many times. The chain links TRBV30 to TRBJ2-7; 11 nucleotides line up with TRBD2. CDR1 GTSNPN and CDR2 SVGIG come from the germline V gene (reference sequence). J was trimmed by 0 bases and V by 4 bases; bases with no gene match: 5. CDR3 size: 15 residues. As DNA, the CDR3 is TGTGCCTGGACTAGCGGGAGGTCCAACTCCTACGAGCAGTACTTC. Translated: CAWTSGRSNSYEQYF.

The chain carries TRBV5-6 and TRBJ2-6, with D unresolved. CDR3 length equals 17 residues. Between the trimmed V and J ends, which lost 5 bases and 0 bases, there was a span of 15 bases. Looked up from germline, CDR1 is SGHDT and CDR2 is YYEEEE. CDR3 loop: CASSSYHTASGANVLTF. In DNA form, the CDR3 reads TGTGCCAGCAGTTCCTATCATACAGCCTCTGGGGCCAACGTCCTGACTTTC.

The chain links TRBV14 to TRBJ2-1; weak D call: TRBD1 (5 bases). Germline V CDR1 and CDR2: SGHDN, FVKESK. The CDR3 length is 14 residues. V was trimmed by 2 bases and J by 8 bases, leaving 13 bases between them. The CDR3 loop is CASSQYWGLDEQFF. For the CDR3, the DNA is TGTGCCAGCAGCCAATACTGGGGCTTAGATGAGCAGTTCTTC.

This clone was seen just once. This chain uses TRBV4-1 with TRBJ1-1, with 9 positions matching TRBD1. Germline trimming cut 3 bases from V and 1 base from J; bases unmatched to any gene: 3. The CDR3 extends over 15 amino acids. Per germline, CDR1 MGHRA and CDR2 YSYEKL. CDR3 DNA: TGCGCCAGCAGCCAGTGGGACAGGGCGAACACTGAAGCTTTCTTT. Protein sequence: CASSQWDRANTEAFF.

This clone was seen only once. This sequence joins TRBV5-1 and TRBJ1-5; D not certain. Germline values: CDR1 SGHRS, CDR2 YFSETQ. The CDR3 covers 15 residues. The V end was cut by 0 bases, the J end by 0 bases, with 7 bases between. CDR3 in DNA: TGCGCCAGCAGCTTGGGTCAGAATAGCAATCAGCCCCAGCATTTT. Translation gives CASSLGQNSNQPQHF.

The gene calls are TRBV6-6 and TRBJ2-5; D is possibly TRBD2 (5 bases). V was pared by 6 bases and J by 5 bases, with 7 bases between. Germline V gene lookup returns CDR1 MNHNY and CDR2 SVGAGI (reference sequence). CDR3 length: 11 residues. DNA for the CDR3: TGTGCCAGCAGCCGCGGGGAGACCCAGTACTTC. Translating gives CASSRGETQYF.

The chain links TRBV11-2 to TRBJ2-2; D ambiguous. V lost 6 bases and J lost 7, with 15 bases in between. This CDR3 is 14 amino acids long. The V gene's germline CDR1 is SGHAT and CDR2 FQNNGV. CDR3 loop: CASRRLRSNGELFF. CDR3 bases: TGTGCCAGCAGACGTTTGAGAAGCAACGGGGAGCTGTTTTTT.

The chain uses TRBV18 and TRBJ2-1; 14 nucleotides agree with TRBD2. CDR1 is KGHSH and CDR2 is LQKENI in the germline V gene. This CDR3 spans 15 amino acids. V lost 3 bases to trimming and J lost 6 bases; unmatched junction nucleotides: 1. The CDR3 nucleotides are TGTGCCAGCTCACCTGGACTAGCGGGAGGCAATGAGCAGTTCTTC. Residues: CASSPGLAGGNEQFF. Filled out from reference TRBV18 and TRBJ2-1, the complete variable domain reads NAGVMQNPRHLVRRRGQEARLRCSPMKGHSHVYWYRQLPEEGLKFMVYLQKENIIDESGMPKERFSAEFPKEGPSILRIQQVVRGDSAAYFCASSPGLAGGNEQFFGPGTRLTVL.

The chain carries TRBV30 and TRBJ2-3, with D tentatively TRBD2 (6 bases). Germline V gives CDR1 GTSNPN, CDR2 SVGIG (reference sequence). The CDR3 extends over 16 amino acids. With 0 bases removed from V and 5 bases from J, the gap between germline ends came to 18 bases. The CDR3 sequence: CAWSVRGVGGGDTQYF. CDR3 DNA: TGTGCCTGGAGTGTACGGGGAGTGGGAGGTGGAGATACGCAGTATTTT. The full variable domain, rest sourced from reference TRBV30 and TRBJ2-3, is SQTIHQWPATLVQPVGSPLSLECTVEGTSNPNLYWYRQAAGRGLQLLFYSVGIGQISSEVPQNLSASRPQDRQFILSSKKLLLSDSGFYLCAWSVRGVGGGDTQYFGPGTRLTVL.

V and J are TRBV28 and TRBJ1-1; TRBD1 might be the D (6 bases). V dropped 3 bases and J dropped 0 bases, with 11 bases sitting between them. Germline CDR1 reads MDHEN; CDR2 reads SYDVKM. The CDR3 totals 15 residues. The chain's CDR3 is CASSLVGHLNTEAFF. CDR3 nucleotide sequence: TGTGCCAGCAGTTTGGTGGGACATTTGAACACTGAAGCTTTCTTT. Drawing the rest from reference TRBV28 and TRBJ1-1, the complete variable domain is DVKVTQSSRYLVKRTGEKVFLECVQDMDHENMFWYRQDPGLGLRLIYFSYDVKMKEKGDIPEGYSVSREKKERFSLILESASTNQTSMYLCASSLVGHLNTEAFFGQGTRLTVV.

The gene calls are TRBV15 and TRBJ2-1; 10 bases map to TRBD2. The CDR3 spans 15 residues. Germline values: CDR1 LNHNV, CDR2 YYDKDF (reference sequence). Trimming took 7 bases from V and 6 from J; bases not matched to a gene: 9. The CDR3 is CATTRGASGSNEQFF. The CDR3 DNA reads TGTGCCACCACCCGAGGGGCTAGCGGGAGCAATGAGCAGTTCTTC.

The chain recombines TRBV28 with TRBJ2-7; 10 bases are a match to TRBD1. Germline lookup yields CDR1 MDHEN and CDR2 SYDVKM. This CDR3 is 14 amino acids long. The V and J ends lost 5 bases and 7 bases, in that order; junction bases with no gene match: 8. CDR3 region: CASSLRQGAREQYF. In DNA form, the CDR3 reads TGTGCCAGCAGTCTCCGACAGGGGGCGCGGGAGCAGTACTTC.

The CDR3 protein is CASSLEAGPLHEAFF. For the CDR3, the DNA is TGCGCCAGCAGCTTGGAGGCAGGGCCCCTTCATGAAGCTTTCTTT. The rearrangement uses TRBV5-1 and TRBJ1-1; a possible D gene is TRBD1 (5 bases). Trimming took 0 bases from V and 7 from J, leaving 16 bases between them. Per germline, CDR1 SGHRS and CDR2 YFSETQ. The CDR3 runs 15 residues.

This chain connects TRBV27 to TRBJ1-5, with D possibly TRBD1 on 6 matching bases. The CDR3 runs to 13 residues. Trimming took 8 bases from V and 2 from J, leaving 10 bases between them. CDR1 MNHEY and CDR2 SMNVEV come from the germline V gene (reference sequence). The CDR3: CASAGAGNQPQHF. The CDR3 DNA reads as TGTGCCAGCGCAGGGGCCGGCAATCAGCCCCAGCATTTT.

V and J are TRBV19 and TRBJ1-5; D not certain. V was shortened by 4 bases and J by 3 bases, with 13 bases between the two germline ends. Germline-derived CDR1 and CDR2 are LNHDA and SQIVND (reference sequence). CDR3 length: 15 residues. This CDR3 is CASSKYGPNNQPQHF. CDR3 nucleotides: TGTGCCAGTAGTAAGTATGGGCCTAACAATCAGCCCCAGCATTTT.

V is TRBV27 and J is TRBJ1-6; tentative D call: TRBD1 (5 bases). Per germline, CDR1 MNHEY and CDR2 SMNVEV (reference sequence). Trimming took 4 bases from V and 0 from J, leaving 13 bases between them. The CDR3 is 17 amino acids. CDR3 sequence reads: CASSSPSQGSYNSPLHF. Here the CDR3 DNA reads TGTGCCAGCAGTTCCCCAAGTCAGGGCTCCTATAATTCACCCCTCCACTTT.

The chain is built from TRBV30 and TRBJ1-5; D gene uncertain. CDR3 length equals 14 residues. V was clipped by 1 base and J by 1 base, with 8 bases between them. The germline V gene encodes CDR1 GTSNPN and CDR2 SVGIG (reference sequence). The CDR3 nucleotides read TGTGCCTGGAGTGGGTCTCTAAGCAATCAGCCCCAGCATTTT. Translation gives CAWSGSLSNQPQHF.

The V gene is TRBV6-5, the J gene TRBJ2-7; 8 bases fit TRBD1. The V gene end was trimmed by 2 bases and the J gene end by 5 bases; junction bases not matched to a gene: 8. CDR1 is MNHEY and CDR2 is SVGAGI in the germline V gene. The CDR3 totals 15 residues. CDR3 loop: CASSYVQTGVHEQYF. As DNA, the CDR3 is TGTGCCAGCAGTTACGTCCAGACAGGGGTCCACGAGCAGTACTTC.

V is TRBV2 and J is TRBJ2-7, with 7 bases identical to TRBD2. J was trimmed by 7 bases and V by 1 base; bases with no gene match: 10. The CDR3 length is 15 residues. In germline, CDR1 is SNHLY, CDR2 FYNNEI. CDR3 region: CASSEVGGEGGEQYF. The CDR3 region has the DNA TGTGCCAGCAGTGAAGTTGGCGGGGAGGGAGGGGAGCAGTACTTC.

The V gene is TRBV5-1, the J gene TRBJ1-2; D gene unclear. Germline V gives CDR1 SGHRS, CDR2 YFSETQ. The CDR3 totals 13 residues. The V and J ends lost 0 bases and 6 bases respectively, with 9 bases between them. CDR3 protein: CASSLVSQNGYTF. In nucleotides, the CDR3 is TGCGCCAGCAGCTTGGTGTCACAAAATGGCTACACCTTC.

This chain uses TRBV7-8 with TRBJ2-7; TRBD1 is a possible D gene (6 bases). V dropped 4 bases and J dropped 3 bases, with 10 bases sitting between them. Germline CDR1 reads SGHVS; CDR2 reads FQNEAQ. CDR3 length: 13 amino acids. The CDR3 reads CASSWDTLYEQYF. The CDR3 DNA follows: TGTGCCAGCAGCTGGGACACCCTCTACGAGCAGTACTTC.

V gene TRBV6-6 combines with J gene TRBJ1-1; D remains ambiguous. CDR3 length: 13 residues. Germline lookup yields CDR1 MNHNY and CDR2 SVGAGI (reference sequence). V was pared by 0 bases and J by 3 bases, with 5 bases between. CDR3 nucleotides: TGTGCCAGCAGTTACTCGAGGGACACTGAAGCTTTCTTT. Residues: CASSYSRDTEAFF.

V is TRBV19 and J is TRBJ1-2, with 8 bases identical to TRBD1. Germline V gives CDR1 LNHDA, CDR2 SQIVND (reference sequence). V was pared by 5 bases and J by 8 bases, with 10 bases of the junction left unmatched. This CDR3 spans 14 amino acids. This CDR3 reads CASSVTGQGGGYTF. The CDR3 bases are TGTGCCAGTAGTGTTACCGGACAGGGCGGAGGCTACACCTTC. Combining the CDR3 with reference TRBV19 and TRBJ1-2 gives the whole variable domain DGGITQSPKYLFRKEGQNVTLSCEQNLNHDAMYWYRQDPGQGLRLIYYSQIVNDFQKGDIAEGYSVSREKKESFPLTVTSAQKNPTAFYLCASSVTGQGGGYTFGSGTRLTVV.

DNA for the CDR3: TGTGCCAGTAGTCCGCCTGCAGTAAACAATGAGCAGTTCTTC. It translates to CASSPPAVNNEQFF. The chain combines TRBV19 with TRBJ2-1; D uncertain. The length of the CDR3 is 14 residues. The ends were cut back, 5 bases at V and 5 bases at J, with 13 bases in the middle. Germline V gene data show CDR1 as LNHDA and CDR2 as SQIVND (reference sequence).

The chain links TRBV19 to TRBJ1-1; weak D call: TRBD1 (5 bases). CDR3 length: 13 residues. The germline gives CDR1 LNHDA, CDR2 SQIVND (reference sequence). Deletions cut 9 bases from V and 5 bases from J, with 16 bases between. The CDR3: CASGDSLWTEAFF. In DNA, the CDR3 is TGTGCCAGCGGCGACAGCCTGTGGACTGAAGCTTTCTTT. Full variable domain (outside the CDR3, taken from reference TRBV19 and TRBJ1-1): DGGITQSPKYLFRKEGQNVTLSCEQNLNHDAMYWYRQDPGQGLRLIYYSQIVNDFQKGDIAEGYSVSREKKESFPLTVTSAQKNPTAFYLCASGDSLWTEAFFGQGTRLTVV.

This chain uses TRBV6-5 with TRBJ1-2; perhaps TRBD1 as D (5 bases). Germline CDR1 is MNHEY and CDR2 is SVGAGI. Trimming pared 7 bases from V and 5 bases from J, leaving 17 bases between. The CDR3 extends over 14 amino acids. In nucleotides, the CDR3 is TGTGCCAGCACCCCCCTAGGGGCGCGGTATGGCTACACCTTC. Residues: CASTPLGARYGYTF.

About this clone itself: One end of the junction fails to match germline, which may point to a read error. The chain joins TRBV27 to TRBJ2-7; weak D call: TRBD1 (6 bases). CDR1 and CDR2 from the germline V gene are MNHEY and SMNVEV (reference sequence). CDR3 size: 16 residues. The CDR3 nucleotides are TGTGCCAGCAGTTCAAACCGGGACACACCTCCCTATGAGCAGTACTTC. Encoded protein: CASSSNRDTPPYEQYF.

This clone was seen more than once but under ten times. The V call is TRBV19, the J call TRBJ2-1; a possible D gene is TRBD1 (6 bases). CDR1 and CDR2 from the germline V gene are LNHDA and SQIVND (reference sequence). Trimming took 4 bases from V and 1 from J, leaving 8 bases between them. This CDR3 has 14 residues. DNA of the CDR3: TGTGCCAGTAGTAAGGACAGATCCTACAATGAGCAGTTCTTC. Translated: CASSKDRSYNEQFF.

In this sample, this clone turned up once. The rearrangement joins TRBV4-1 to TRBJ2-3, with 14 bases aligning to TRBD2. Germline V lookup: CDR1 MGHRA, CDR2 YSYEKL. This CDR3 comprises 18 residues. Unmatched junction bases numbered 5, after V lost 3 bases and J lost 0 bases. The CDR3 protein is CASSQTSGRVGSTDTQYF. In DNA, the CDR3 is TGCGCCAGCAGCCAGACTAGCGGGAGGGTGGGTAGCACAGATACGCAGTATTTT.

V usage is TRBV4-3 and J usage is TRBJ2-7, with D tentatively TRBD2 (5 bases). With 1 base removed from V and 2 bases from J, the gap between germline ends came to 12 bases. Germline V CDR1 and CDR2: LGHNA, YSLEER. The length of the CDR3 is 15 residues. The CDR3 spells CASSQGAGPAYEQYF. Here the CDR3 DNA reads TGCGCCAGCAGCCAAGGGGCGGGCCCCGCCTACGAGCAGTACTTC.

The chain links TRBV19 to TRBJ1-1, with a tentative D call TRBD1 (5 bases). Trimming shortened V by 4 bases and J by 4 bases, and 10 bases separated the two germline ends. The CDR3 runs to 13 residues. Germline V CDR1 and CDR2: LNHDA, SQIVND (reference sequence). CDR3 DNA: TGTGCCAGTAGTAGGCAGGGCGGCACTGAAGCTTTCTTT. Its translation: CASSRQGGTEAFF.